The source of this TCR beta chain is a study of shared clonotypes between healthy human individuals. Study-level findings and limits: The study found lower generation probabilities in non-shared clonotypes than in those shared by all four donors.

To note about this clone: What it binds is unknown.

Execution of the assay was at deep level. The genomic DNA of each subset was split evenly across several immunoSEQ plates. Assay used: immunoSEQ multiplex PCR; TCRdb lists only in-frame clones, some missing. The repertoire includes around 2,000,000 clones, roughly 94% of them detected once, and around 0.13% sits in the top ten. Those who donated, Caucasian adults without exception, all lived in Nashville, Tennessee. Germline CDR1 and CDR2: SGHDT and YYEEEE. Between the trimmed V and J ends, which lost 1 base and 4 bases, there was a span of 8 bases. This CDR3 has 14 residues. This rearrangement joins TRBV5-6 to TRBJ2-2, with no clear D. This clonotype was sampled from a man aged 18 to 29 in good health. Sequenced input: naive CD4+ T cells sorted from blood. As to subset: CD45RA+ positively selected. This CDR3 is CASSLTVTTGELFF. CDR3 in DNA: TGTGCCAGCAGCTTGACAGTTACCACCGGGGAGCTGTTTTTT.